The 5 T cell receptor beta chains reported below all come from one sample, sequenced in a study of kidney transplant recipient with SARS-CoV-2 infection. TCRdb redid the calling of the reads with MiXCR, one entry per CDR3 protein. The sample lists 200,000 to 300,000 distinct CDR3 sequences; 29% were seen once. This material consisted of a blood sample, taken at baseline and around day 110 from a kidney transplant recipient. These receptors came from a male patient between 25 and 39 years old who had COVID-19 and was a kidney transplant recipient. These T cells may partly come from the graft donor.

This clonotype was found many times. The chain joins TRBV9 to TRBJ2-7, with D unresolved. The CDR3 runs 12 residues. Trimming pared 0 bases from V and 6 bases from J, leaving 7 bases between. The germline V gene encodes CDR1 SGDLS and CDR2 YYNGEE. DNA for the CDR3: TGTGCCAGCAGCGTAGCTTTTGGCGAGCAGTACTTC. Translating it yields CASSVAFGEQYF.

Ten or more counts support this clonotype. The rearrangement links TRBV5-5 to TRBJ1-2; D gene unclear. Trimming removed 7 bases from V and 4 bases from J, with 23 bases in between. This CDR3 comprises 16 residues. Germline assignment: CDR1 SGHKS and CDR2 YYEKEE (reference sequence). CDR3 region: CASSRYVSRKTYGYTF. In DNA, the CDR3 is TGTGCCAGCTCCCGTTATGTCTCGCGAAAGACCTATGGCTACACCTTC.

This clonotype was seen more than once but under ten times. CDR3 nucleotide sequence: TGCGCCAGCAGCTCGGGACTAGCGGAGTACAATGAGCAGTTCTTC. It translates to CASSSGLAEYNEQFF. The J gene is TRBJ2-1, the V gene TRBV5-1; 11 bases map to TRBD2. The germline gives CDR1 SGHRS, CDR2 YFSETQ. J lost 4 bases, V lost 3 bases, and 3 bases had no gene match. The CDR3 consists of 15 residues.

Regarding this clonotype: A much larger clone differs by one base, so this may be a read error. The V gene is TRBV6-2 or TRBV6-3, the J gene TRBJ2-5; 12 bases fit TRBD2. The CDR3 has 16 amino acids. Germline V gene sequence: CDR1 MNHEY, CDR2 SVGEGT. CDR3 amino acids: CASDPATTSGGMTQCF. In DNA, the CDR3 is TGTGCCAGCGACCCTGCGACGACTAGCGGGGGTATGACCCAGTGCTTC.

Details on this clonotype: With a much larger clone just one base away, this may be a read error. The gene calls are TRBV6-5 and TRBJ1-1, with D perhaps matching TRBD1 (6 bases). The germline V gene has CDR1 MNHEY and CDR2 SVGAGI. This CDR3 spans 15 amino acids. V lost 6 bases to trimming and J lost 0 bases, with 14 bases between them. CDR3 in DNA: TGTGCCAGCAGGGCACACAGGGATATGAACACTGAAGCTTTCTTT. Translation: CASRAHRDMNTEAFF.